One and the same sample provided the 18 T cell receptor beta chains below, sequenced in a study of human T cells and chemical hapten exposure. Via MiXCR, TCRdb re-called the RACE reads, giving one row per CDR3 protein. The repertoire consists of under 75,000 distinct CDR3 sequences, with 8.5% to 9% occurring once and the leading ten covering approximately 3.7%. The time point here: patch test 2, 6 weeks after DPC sensitization. The treatment denotes: therapeutic diphenylcyclopropenone sensitization with weekly scalp DPC. Sequencing used whole blood, obtained in connection with sensitization to the hapten diphenylcyclopropenone (DPC). These receptors were taken from a woman between 45 and 60 years old with alopecia areata. Some clones in this sample may be carry-over from other donors' samples.

This clonotype has ten or more counts. The V and J genes are TRBV6-6 and TRBJ2-7; D is undetermined. V lost 2 bases and J lost 6, with 11 bases in between. This CDR3 contains 13 residues. From germline, CDR1 is MNHNY and CDR2 SVGAGI (reference sequence). CDR3 protein: CASSYPGWGEQYF. DNA of the CDR3: TGTGCCAGCAGTTACCCTGGCTGGGGCGAGCAGTACTTC.

At least ten counts were recorded for this clonotype. The V and J genes are TRBV28 and TRBJ2-4, with D uncertain. Trimming stripped 4 bases from V and 7 bases from J, with 5 bases between. The germline V gene has CDR1 MDHEN and CDR2 SYDVKM. The CDR3 is made up of 11 amino acids. CDR3 in amino acids: CASSWVNIQYF. The CDR3 DNA is TGTGCCAGCAGTTGGGTTAACATTCAGTACTTC. The full variable domain, its missing parts supplied by reference TRBV28 and TRBJ2-4, is DVKVTQSSRYLVKRTGEKVFLECVQDMDHENMFWYRQDPGLGLRLIYFSYDVKMKEKGDIPEGYSVSREKKERFSLILESASTNQTSMYLCASSWVNIQYFGAGTRLSVL.

This clonotype has a count of ten or more. The chain carries TRBV6-5 and TRBJ2-7, with D hard to call. Trimming stripped 6 bases from V and 3 bases from J, with 12 bases between. This CDR3 region has 13 residues. Germline CDR1 is MNHEY and CDR2 is SVGAGI. The CDR3 DNA sequence: TGTGCCAGCAGCGCCTCGGCCGGCTACGAGCAGTACTTC. Protein sequence: CASSASAGYEQYF.

This clonotype was observed a handful of times. The rearrangement links TRBV7-2 to TRBJ2-5; 8 bases line up with TRBD2. J lost 5 bases, V lost 9 bases, and 8 bases had no gene match. CDR1 is SGHTA and CDR2 is FQGNSA in the germline V gene. This CDR3 is 13 amino acids long. The CDR3 loop reads CASTGLGSETQYF. CDR3 bases: TGTGCCAGTACGGGACTAGGAAGCGAGACCCAGTACTTC.

The V gene is TRBV2, the J gene TRBJ2-1; D may match TRBD1 or TRBD2 (5 bases each). Germline CDR1 reads SNHLY; CDR2 reads FYNNEI. V lost 7 bases and J lost 8, with 18 bases in between. The CDR3 loop spans 14 amino acids. The CDR3 DNA reads TGTGCCAGCACCCCGGAGAGGGGCGGCGATGAGCAGTTCTTC. It translates to CASTPERGGDEQFF.

This clonotype has just a few counts. J is TRBJ1-3 and V is TRBV12-3 or TRBV12-4, with a possible D match to TRBD1 (5 bases). Trimming shortened V by 6 bases and J by 0 bases, and 15 bases separated the two germline ends. The CDR3 loop spans 16 amino acids. CDR3 region: CASRTPSQGSGNTIYF. As DNA, the CDR3 is TGTGCCAGCAGAACCCCATCTCAGGGCTCTGGAAACACCATATATTTT.

A note on this clonotype: A much larger clone is a single base away; this may be a read error. This rearrangement joins TRBV20-1 to TRBJ1-6, with D possibly TRBD1 on 6 matching bases. Per the germline V gene, CDR1 is DFQATT and CDR2 is SNEGSKA (reference sequence). This CDR3 is built from 14 residues. CDR3 protein: CSASGQILNSPLNF. For the CDR3, the DNA is TGCAGTGCTTCTGGACAGATATTAAATTCACCCCTCAACTTT.

This clonotype was detected ten times or more. The chain links TRBV11-2 to TRBJ2-5; D could derive from TRBD1 or TRBD2 (5 bases each). The CDR3 is made up of 15 amino acids. From germline, CDR1 is SGHAT and CDR2 FQNNGV. Trimming removed 5 bases at V and 5 bases at J, with 18 bases between. CDR3 sequence (DNA): TGTGCCAGCAGCGCCGAGGTAGCGAAGGGGGAGACCCAGTACTTC. Amino acid sequence: CASSAEVAKGETQYF.

The genes are TRBV20-1 and TRBJ2-7; D uncertain. The CDR3 is 10 residues long. The germline V gene has CDR1 DFQATT and CDR2 SNEGSKA (reference sequence). V lost 0 bases and J 4 bases, leaving 1 base between the germline ends. CDR3 nucleotide sequence: TGCAGTGCTAGAGAATACGAGCAGTACTTC. It translates to CSAREYEQYF.

The chain carries TRBV5-1 and TRBJ2-7; TRBD2 matches 15 bases. The CDR3 is 20 amino acids. V gave up 2 bases and J gave up 0 bases; unmatched junction bases: 12. Germline V gene lookup returns CDR1 SGHRS and CDR2 YFSETQ. Here the CDR3 DNA reads TGCGCCAGCAGCTTATCCTCCGGGACTAGCGGGAGGCGTTCCTCCTACGAGCAGTACTTC. It codes for CASSLSSGTSGRRSSYEQYF.

The chain combines TRBV18 with TRBJ2-7, with D hard to call. CDR3 length: 14 residues. V shed 4 bases and J shed 2 bases, with 12 bases lying between them. Germline CDR1 KGHSH, CDR2 LQKENI. CDR3 amino acids: CASSRQETPYEQYF. The CDR3 DNA sequence: TGTGCCAGCTCACGGCAGGAGACCCCCTACGAGCAGTACTTC.

This clonotype came up a few times. The CDR3 loop reads CASSSTGTRGEDTQYF. For the CDR3, the DNA is TGCGCCAGCAGCTCCACCGGGACGAGGGGAGAAGATACGCAGTATTTT. The chain employs TRBV5-1 and TRBJ2-3; the D gene could be TRBD1 or TRBD2 (5 bases each). Germline V gene sequence: CDR1 SGHRS, CDR2 YFSETQ. This CDR3 has 16 residues. The V and J ends lost 3 bases and 5 bases respectively, with 19 bases between them. Full variable domain (rest looked up from reference TRBV5-1 and TRBJ2-3): KAGVTQTPRYLIKTRGQQVTLSCSPISGHRSVSWYQQTPGQGLQFLFEYFSETQRNKGNFPGRFSGRQFSNSRSEMNVSTLELGDSALYLCASSSTGTRGEDTQYFGPGTRLTVL.

The rearrangement uses TRBV28 and TRBJ1-2; TRBD1 matches at 8 bases. Germline V CDR1 and CDR2: MDHEN, SYDVKM. V was pared by 6 bases and J by 0 bases, with 9 bases of the junction left unmatched. The CDR3 runs 16 residues. Written as DNA, the CDR3 is TGTGCCAGCAGCCCTGACAGGGGCGAGGCTAACTATGGCTACACCTTC. Protein sequence: CASSPDRGEANYGYTF.

In this sample, this clonotype turned up a few times. The rearrangement uses TRBV7-9 and TRBJ2-1; TRBD2 agrees at 7 bases. CDR3 length equals 16 residues. Unmatched junction bases numbered 10, after V lost 4 bases and J lost 4 bases. Per germline, CDR1 SEHNR and CDR2 FQNEAQ (reference sequence). The CDR3 DNA is TGTGCCAGCAGCTCTTTGACTAGCTGGTCTTACAATGAGCAGTTCTTC. Its protein product is CASSSLTSWSYNEQFF.

This clonotype has a count of ten or more. V is TRBV7-9 and J is TRBJ1-4; D gene ambiguous. The CDR3 is made up of 11 amino acids. Trimming took 2 bases from V and 8 from J, leaving 3 bases between them. Germline assignment: CDR1 SEHNR and CDR2 FQNEAQ (reference sequence). The CDR3 loop is CASSLTEKLFF. The CDR3 DNA follows: TGTGCCAGCAGCTTAACAGAAAAACTGTTTTTT.

Regarding this clonotype: This may be a read error: a much more frequent sequence differs by one nucleotide. The J gene is TRBJ1-5, the V gene TRBV19, with D maybe TRBD1 (6 bases). The CDR3 has 15 residues. V shed 11 bases and J shed 0 bases, with 17 bases lying between them. Germline CDR1 is LNHDA and CDR2 is SQIVND (reference sequence). Here the CDR3 DNA reads TGTGCCGCCTCCCCCGGGGGACATAGCAATCAGCCCCAGCATTTT. This codes for CAASPGGHSNQPQHF.

This clonotype has only a few counts. The J gene is TRBJ2-1, the V gene TRBV6-1, with a tentative D call TRBD2 (6 bases). Trimming left V 6 bases short and J 4 bases short, with 10 bases between. The CDR3 has 13 residues. Germline CDR1 is MNHNS and CDR2 is SASEGT. CDR3 in amino acids: CASRWGEYNEQFF. CDR3 DNA sequence: TGTGCCAGCAGATGGGGGGAATACAATGAGCAGTTCTTC.

This clonotype was seen at least ten times. The chain combines TRBV6-5 with TRBJ1-1, with TRBD1 as a possible D gene (5 bases). This CDR3 has 13 amino acids. CDR1 and CDR2 from the germline V gene are MNHEY and SVGAGI. Trimming stripped 7 bases from V and 1 base from J, with 10 bases between. The CDR3 loop reads CASTPGQNTEAFF. The CDR3 nucleotides read TGTGCCAGCACCCCCGGACAGAACACTGAAGCTTTCTTT.